One sample yielded the 10 T cell receptor beta chains listed below, sequenced in a study of CD8+ T cells in alopecia areata. RNA was isolated and reverse transcribed to cDNA, the sequencing template. TCRdb's table, derived via immunoSEQ multiplex PCR, lists solely in-frame clones and lacks some. The sample has 90,000 to 130,000 clones; approximately 59% are singletons. The sequenced sample consisted of CD8+ T cells sorted from blood. These receptor sequences come from a human donor in good health.

The chain has TRBV7-2 and TRBJ1-6, with TRBD1 matching 7 bases. Germline V gives CDR1 SGHTA, CDR2 FQGNSA. CDR3 length equals 15 residues. Unmatched junction bases numbered 5, after V lost 2 bases and J lost 7 bases. CDR3 in amino acids: CASSLSGQLNSPLHF. CDR3 sequence (DNA): TGTGCCAGCAGCTTATCGGGACAGCTCAATTCACCCCTCCACTTT.

The gene calls are TRBV4-1 and TRBJ1-3; D is unclear. Germline CDR1 MGHRA, CDR2 YSYEKL. Trimming removed 2 bases at V and 0 bases at J, with 11 bases between. CDR3 size: 16 residues. The CDR3 loop is CASSQHRRYSGNTIYF. Written as DNA, the CDR3 is TGCGCCAGCAGCCAACATCGACGGTACTCTGGAAACACCATATATTTT.

V gene TRBV5-6 combines with J gene TRBJ1-2; TRBD1 aligns across 10 bases. The V segment lost 0 bases and the J segment 5 bases; nucleotides outside the gene matches: 1. From germline, CDR1 is SGHDT and CDR2 YYEEEE. The CDR3 has 14 amino acids. The CDR3 spells CASSLGTGGYGYTF. The CDR3 DNA is TGTGCCAGCAGCTTGGGGACAGGGGGATATGGCTACACCTTC.

V and J are TRBV4-1 and TRBJ2-7; D may be TRBD2 (6 bases). CDR3 size: 14 residues. Germline lookup yields CDR1 MGHRA and CDR2 YSYEKL. Trimming took off 4 bases at V and 5 bases at J, with 15 bases between the two ends. CDR3 in DNA: TGCGCCAGCAGCCTAAGCGGGTCTCTGGACGAGCAGTACTTC. This sequence encodes CASSLSGSLDEQYF.

This clone has just a few counts. The CDR3 sequence: CASSQDLGDPYNEQFF. The CDR3 nucleotides read TGCGCCAGCAGCCAAGATTTAGGGGACCCCTACAATGAGCAGTTCTTC. The chain recombines TRBV4-3 with TRBJ2-1; the D gene could be TRBD1 or TRBD2 (5 bases each). Trimming left V 0 bases short and J 2 bases short, with 11 bases between. The germline gives CDR1 LGHNA, CDR2 YSLEER. The CDR3 is 16 amino acids.

This clone was picked up a small number of times. The V and J genes are TRBV30 and TRBJ2-1; 13 nucleotides agree with TRBD2. The CDR3 consists of 15 residues. Germline CDR1 is GTSNPN and CDR2 is SVGIG (reference sequence). After removal of 2 bases from V and 10 bases from J, the junction contained 8 bases not matched to a gene. The CDR3: CAWSSELAGGPEQFF. Here the CDR3 DNA reads TGTGCCTGGAGTTCCGAACTAGCGGGGGGGCCCGAGCAGTTCTTC.

The sample holds one count of this clone. This sequence joins TRBV28 and TRBJ2-5, with no clear D. Germline CDR1 is MDHEN and CDR2 is SYDVKM. V lost 6 bases to trimming and J lost 2 bases, with 13 bases between them. The CDR3 consists of 14 residues. Here the CDR3 reads CASSPTRRQETQYF. In DNA form, the CDR3 reads TGTGCCAGCAGCCCGACCCGAAGGCAAGAGACCCAGTACTTC.

The chain is built from TRBV27 and TRBJ2-3; 10 bases agree with TRBD2. Germline CDR1 and CDR2: MNHEY and SMNVEV (reference sequence). CDR3 length equals 17 residues. V lost 8 bases, J lost 6 bases, and 17 bases stayed unmatched. CDR3 in DNA: TGTGCCAGCCGACCTCGAGGGTCTAGCGGGGGCCGGGATACGCAGTATTTT. It specifies CASRPRGSSGGRDTQYF.

The chain combines TRBV2 with TRBJ2-2, with TRBD2 matching 10 bases. The junction had 3 bases not matched to a gene; V was cut back by 4 bases and J by 1 base. Germline values: CDR1 SNHLY, CDR2 FYNNEI. The CDR3 is 16 residues long. DNA for the CDR3: TGTGCCAGCAGTGGGTGGACTAGCGGGAACACCGGGGAGCTGTTTTTT. It yields the protein CASSGWTSGNTGELFF.

This clone has a single count. CDR3 protein: CASSNSNQPQHF. As DNA, the CDR3 is TGTGCCAGCAGTAATAGCAATCAGCCCCAGCATTTT. This chain joins TRBV27 and TRBJ1-5; D not certain. CDR1 is MNHEY, CDR2 SMNVEV, per germline (reference sequence). The V gene lost 5 bases and the J gene lost 0 bases, with 2 bases spanning the gap. This CDR3 has 12 residues.